This T cell receptor beta chain comes out of a study of cytomegalovirus exposure and HLA in healthy donors. Whole-study findings and limits: It was shown in a later analysis that HLA-associated TCR beta chains were more clonally expanded than other, equally common chains. The productive fraction for most TCR beta V segments was about 90% or about 30% in an earlier analysis. A list of 164 TCR beta chains associated with cytomegalovirus was given.

PCR primers comprised 60 Vbeta and 13 Jbeta primers. Produced via immunoSEQ multiplex PCR; TCRdb's table is partial and in-frame only. The sample contains 84,000 or so clones, about 80% of which appear only once. With respect to this clone: The antigen is not known.

Germline V CDR1 and CDR2: GTSNPN, SVGIG (reference sequence). Germline trimming cut 2 bases from V and 2 bases from J; bases unmatched to any gene: 15. The CDR3 contains 18 residues. Specimen: PBMCs. The chain recombines TRBV30 with TRBJ2-3; 8 positions agree with TRBD1. The sequence was collected from a man aged 50 to 59 in good health and CMV-seronegative. In DNA form, the CDR3 reads TGTGCCTGGAGTACTGGGCAGGGGGCGACTTTTGACACAGATACGCAGTATTTT. It specifies CAWSTGQGATFDTDTQYF.